This T cell receptor (beta chain) was sequenced during a study of blood T cell repertoires in COVID-19. V shed 0 bases and J shed 4 bases, with 10 bases lying between them. Germline V gives CDR1 SGDLS, CDR2 YYNGEE. The CDR3 is made up of 14 amino acids. Generated by immunoSEQ multiplex PCR, the TCRdb table keeps only in-frame clones and is missing some. This sample has more than 200,000 clones, with about 88% found just once. The rearrangement links TRBV9 to TRBJ1-1; no reliable D call. Input material: peripheral blood. The sequence was collected from a woman between 45 and 65 years old with COVID-19, enrolled during active disease. This chain's CDR3 is CASSVGEGLTEAFF. CDR3 DNA: TGTGCCAGCAGCGTAGGAGAGGGCCTCACTGAAGCTTTCTTT.